This entry lists 20 T cell receptor beta chains sequenced from one sample in a study of T cells in tuberculosis. The assay was immunoSEQ multiplex PCR, and TCRdb's table has in-frame clones only and misses some. The sample includes about 49,000 clones, nearly 95% of them seen just once. Time point here: new active TB diagnosis, blood taken before or within 7 days of starting treatment. This material consisted of PBMCs, taken at tuberculosis diagnosis. The receptor source for this set is an adult with tuberculosis.

CDR3 in amino acids: CASLPSGRVIGKGFF. In nucleotides, the CDR3 is TGTGCCAGCCTCCCCTCGGGCAGGGTGATAGGAAAAGGGTTTTTT. V and J are TRBV28 and TRBJ1-4; the D gene is possibly TRBD1 (5 bases). CDR1 and CDR2 (germline): MDHEN, SYDVKM. The V end lost 8 bases, the J end lost 16 bases, and 29 bases lay between the germline ends. CDR3 length: 15 amino acids.

The chain couples TRBV18 to TRBJ1-2; TRBD1 agrees at 10 bases. The CDR3 contains 15 residues. CDR1 KGHSH and CDR2 LQKENI come from the germline V gene. Trimming removed 0 bases from V and 4 bases from J; junction bases left unmatched: 2. The CDR3 spells CASSPPWTGGYGYTF. The CDR3 DNA is TGTGCCAGCTCACCACCGTGGACAGGGGGCTATGGCTACACCTTC.

V usage is TRBV7-2 and J usage is TRBJ2-5, with D maybe TRBD1 (5 bases). Germline V gene data show CDR1 as SGHTA and CDR2 as FQGNSA. This CDR3 comprises 16 residues. V dropped 5 bases and J dropped 7 bases, with 23 bases sitting between them. Written as DNA, the CDR3 is TGTGCCAGCAGCGCCAGGGTCGCCGATCTCGGAACGACCCAGTACTTC. It encodes CASSARVADLGTTQYF.

The chain uses TRBV18 and TRBJ1-1; D is unclear. The CDR3 runs to 14 residues. The germline V gene encodes CDR1 KGHSH and CDR2 LQKENI. V was shortened by 4 bases and J by 1 base, with 10 bases between the two germline ends. The DNA of the CDR3 is TGTGCCAGCTCACGGTCGACTGCGAACACTGAAGCTTTCTTT. Amino acid sequence: CASSRSTANTEAFF.

The J gene is TRBJ1-1, the V gene TRBV6-1, with a possible D match to TRBD1 (5 bases). Germline loops: CDR1 MNHNS, CDR2 SASEGT. V was shortened by 8 bases and J by 3 bases, with 7 bases between the two germline ends. This CDR3 contains 11 residues. CDR3 protein: CASSGYTEAFF. CDR3 sequence (DNA): TGTGCCAGCTCAGGGTACACTGAAGCTTTCTTT.

The genes are TRBV27 and TRBJ1-4; 8 bases agree with TRBD1. V trimming: 4 bases; J trimming: 9 bases; junction bases outside the gene matches: 7. Germline V gives CDR1 MNHEY, CDR2 SMNVEV (reference sequence). The CDR3 is made up of 14 amino acids. The CDR3 DNA reads TGTGCCAGCAGTTCTCCAGGGGGCAATAAAAAACTGTTTTTT. As protein: CASSSPGGNKKLFF. Complete variable domain (other parts from reference TRBV27 and TRBJ1-4): EAQVTQNPRYLITVTGKKLTVTCSQNMNHEYMSWYRQDPGLGLRQIYYSMNVEVTDKGDVPEGYKVSRKEKRNFPLILESPSPNQTSLYFCASSSPGGNKKLFFGSGTQLSVL.

The chain joins TRBV4-3 to TRBJ2-3; 8 bases agree with TRBD2. The germline CDR1 and CDR2 sequences are LGHNA and YSLEER. V shed 3 bases and J 4 bases; nucleotides not matched to a gene: 9. The CDR3 totals 16 residues. CDR3 sequence (DNA): TGCGCCAGCAGCCAGAAGGGACTAGTAAAAGCAGATACGCAGTATTTT. This sequence encodes CASSQKGLVKADTQYF.

The chain joins TRBV28 to TRBJ2-7; TRBD1 aligns across 7 bases. Germline assignment: CDR1 MDHEN and CDR2 SYDVKM. This CDR3 spans 14 amino acids. Losses at the gene ends were 3 bases for V and 2 bases for J; bases not matched to a gene: 4. The chain's CDR3 is CASSLTGPTYEQYF. The DNA for the CDR3 is TGTGCCAGCAGTTTGACAGGGCCCACCTACGAGCAGTACTTC.

This CDR3 reads CASSPLPGQRSSGANVLTF. Here the CDR3 DNA reads TGTGCCAGCAGCCCGCTACCGGGACAGAGGAGCTCTGGGGCCAACGTCCTGACTTTC. V usage is TRBV4-2 and J usage is TRBJ2-6; 7 bases fit TRBD1. This CDR3 region has 19 residues. CDR1 is LGHNA, CDR2 YNFKEQ, per germline. V dropped 4 bases and J dropped 0; count of bases not matched to a gene: 12.

CDR3 nucleotide sequence: TGTGCCAGCAGCCAAACTCGTCCTCCCAGGAACGAGCAGTACTTC. As protein: CASSQTRPPRNEQYF. V usage is TRBV5-8 and J usage is TRBJ2-7; the D is unclear. This CDR3 region has 15 residues. V lost 4 bases, J lost 5 bases, and 19 bases lay in between. Germline V gene data show CDR1 as SGHTS and CDR2 as YDEGEE.

V is TRBV15 and J is TRBJ2-3; no definite D call. Germline CDR1 reads LNHNV; CDR2 reads YYDKDF (reference sequence). The length of the CDR3 is 16 residues. The V end was cut by 6 bases, the J end by 0 bases, with 16 bases between. The CDR3 DNA follows: TGTGCCACCAGTGAGTCCTTCCCCTTGAGCACAGATACGCAGTATTTT. Its protein is CATSESFPLSTDTQYF.

The rearrangement uses TRBV7-2 and TRBJ2-7; the match to TRBD2 covers 7 bases. The V and J ends lost 1 base and 4 bases, in that order; junction bases with no gene match: 4. Germline values: CDR1 SGHTA, CDR2 FQGNSA. The CDR3 is 14 residues long. CDR3 sequence: CASSLGAGRYEQYF. The CDR3 DNA sequence: TGTGCCAGCAGCTTAGGAGCGGGGAGGTACGAGCAGTACTTC.

The DNA for the CDR3 is TGTGCCAGCAGCTTCGATTTGCGCCATGAGCAGTTCTTC. This gives the protein CASSFDLRHEQFF. V is TRBV7-3 and J is TRBJ2-1; D gene unclear. Trimming cost V 3 bases and J 8 bases, with 11 bases left between them. The CDR3 runs to 13 residues. Germline CDR1 SGHTA, CDR2 FQGTGA.

The chain links TRBV4-3 to TRBJ1-2; tentatively, D is TRBD1 (6 bases). Trimming took 0 bases from V and 8 from J, leaving 13 bases between them. In germline, CDR1 is LGHNA, CDR2 YSLEER. CDR3 length: 14 amino acids. CDR3 loop: CASSQDQGYRGYTF. In DNA, the CDR3 is TGCGCCAGCAGCCAAGATCAGGGGTATCGGGGCTACACCTTC.

The rearrangement uses TRBV19 and TRBJ2-5; 9 bases agree with TRBD1. The CDR3 length is 14 residues. Germline V gene data show CDR1 as LNHDA and CDR2 as SQIVND (reference sequence). J was trimmed by 4 bases and V by 6 bases; bases with no gene match: 6. CDR3 residues: CASSQTGGPETQYF. The CDR3 DNA reads TGTGCCAGTAGCCAGACAGGGGGTCCAGAGACCCAGTACTTC.

The chain employs TRBV28 and TRBJ2-1; no reliable D call. This CDR3 has 14 residues. Trimming took off 3 bases at V and 2 bases at J, with 8 bases between the two ends. Germline loops: CDR1 MDHEN, CDR2 SYDVKM. The chain's CDR3 is CASSFGTTYNEQFF. CDR3 bases: TGTGCCAGCAGTTTTGGCACGACCTACAATGAGCAGTTCTTC.

The count of this clone is one. The V call is TRBV10-3, the J call TRBJ2-3; 10 bases agree with TRBD2. With 6 bases clipped from V and 3 bases from J, the junction kept 12 bases outside the gene matches. CDR1 and CDR2 from the germline V gene are ENHRY and SYGVKD. This CDR3 contains 17 residues. DNA of the CDR3: TGTGCCATCAGATCAGGACTAGCGGCGACGGGGACAGATACGCAGTATTTT. It is translated as CAIRSGLAATGTDTQYF.

This chain links TRBV11-2 with TRBJ2-7; no clear D. Trimming removed 1 base from V and 2 bases from J, with 6 bases in between. The CDR3 covers 13 residues. The germline V gene encodes CDR1 SGHAT and CDR2 FQNNGV. The DNA for the CDR3 is TGTGCCAGCAGCTTAGGTCCAACCTACGAGCAGTACTTC. Residues: CASSLGPTYEQYF.

The rearrangement uses TRBV2 and TRBJ2-7, with D perhaps TRBD1 (5 bases). CDR3 size: 13 residues. Looked up from germline, CDR1 is SNHLY and CDR2 is FYNNEI. Trimming removed 7 bases from V and 2 bases from J, with 12 bases in between. CDR3 residues: CASIPGLPYEQYF. The CDR3 DNA follows: TGTGCCAGCATCCCAGGGCTTCCCTACGAGCAGTACTTC.

The genes are TRBV27 and TRBJ2-1, with 7 bases that match TRBD1. The V gene's germline CDR1 is MNHEY and CDR2 SMNVEV (reference sequence). The CDR3 contains 15 residues. Trimming cost V 4 bases and J 3 bases; bases outside gene matches: 6. CDR3 sequence: CASSSSGQIYNEQFF. The CDR3 nucleotides read TGTGCCAGCAGTTCCTCGGGACAGATCTACAATGAGCAGTTCTTC.